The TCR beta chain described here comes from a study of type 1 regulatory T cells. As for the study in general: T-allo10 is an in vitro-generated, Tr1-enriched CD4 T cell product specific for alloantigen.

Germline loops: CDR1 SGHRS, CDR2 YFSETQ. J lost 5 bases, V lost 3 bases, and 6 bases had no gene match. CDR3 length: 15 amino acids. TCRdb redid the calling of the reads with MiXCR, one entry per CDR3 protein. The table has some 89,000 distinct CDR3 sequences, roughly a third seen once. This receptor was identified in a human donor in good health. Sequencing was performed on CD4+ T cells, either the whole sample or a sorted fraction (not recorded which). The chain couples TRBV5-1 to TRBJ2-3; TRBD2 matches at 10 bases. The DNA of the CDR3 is TGCGCCAGCAGCTCACCGGGACTAGCGATAGATACGCAGTATTTT. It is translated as CASSSPGLAIDTQYF.